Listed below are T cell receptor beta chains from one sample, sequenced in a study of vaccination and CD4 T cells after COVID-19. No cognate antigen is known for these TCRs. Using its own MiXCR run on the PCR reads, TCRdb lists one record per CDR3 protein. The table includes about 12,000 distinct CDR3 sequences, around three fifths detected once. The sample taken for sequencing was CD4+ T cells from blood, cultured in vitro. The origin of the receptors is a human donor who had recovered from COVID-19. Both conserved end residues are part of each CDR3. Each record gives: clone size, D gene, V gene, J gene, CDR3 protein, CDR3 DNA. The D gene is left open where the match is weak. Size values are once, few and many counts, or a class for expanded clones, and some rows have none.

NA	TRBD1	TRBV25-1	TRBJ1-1	CASSEPGQRNTEAFF	TGTGCCAGCAGTGAACCGGGACAGCGGAACACTGAAGCTTTCTTT
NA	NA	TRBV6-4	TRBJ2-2	CASRPGPDTGELFF	TGTGCCAGCAGGCCGGGGCCCGACACCGGGGAGCTGTTTTTT
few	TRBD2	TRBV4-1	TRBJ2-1	CASSLAGLAVYNEQFF	TGCGCCAGCAGCCTAGCAGGGCTAGCGGTTTACAATGAGCAGTTCTTC
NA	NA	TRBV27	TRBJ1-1	CASSHRENTEAFF	TGTGCCAGCAGCCACAGGGAAAACACTGAAGCTTTCTTT
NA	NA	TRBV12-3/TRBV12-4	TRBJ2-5	CASSPMAGLETQYF	TGTGCCAGCAGTCCGATGGCGGGGTTGGAGACCCAGTACTTC
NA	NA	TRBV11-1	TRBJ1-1	CASSWNRQDTEAFF	TGTGCTTCTTCATGGAACCGGCAAGACACTGAAGCTTTCTTT
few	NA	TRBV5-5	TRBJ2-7	CASTPNRGRFYEQYF	TGTGCCAGCACACCCAATCGGGGGCGATTCTACGAGCAGTACTTC
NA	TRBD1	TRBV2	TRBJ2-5	CASSVGRGQEETQYF	TGTGCCAGCAGTGTGGGCAGGGGGCAAGAAGAGACCCAGTACTTC
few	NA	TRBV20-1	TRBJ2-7	CSAKRELGSYEQYF	TGCAGTGCAAAACGGGAACTCGGCTCCTACGAGCAGTACTTC
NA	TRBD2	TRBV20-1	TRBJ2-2	CSASSAGGLAGAPGELFF	TGCAGTGCTAGCAGCGCTGGGGGACTAGCGGGAGCCCCCGGGGAGCTGTTTTTT
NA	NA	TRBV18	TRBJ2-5	CASSPTTSQETQYF	TGTGCCAGCTCACCAACCACAAGCCAAGAGACCCAGTACTTC
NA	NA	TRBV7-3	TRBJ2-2	CASSSYQTVGGELFF	TGTGCCAGCAGCTCCTATCAGACAGTAGGAGGGGAGCTGTTTTTT
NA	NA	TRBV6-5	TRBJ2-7	CASSYRRGVYEQYF	TGTGCCAGCAGTTACCGAAGGGGCGTGTACGAGCAGTACTTC
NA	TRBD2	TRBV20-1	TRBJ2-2	CSARRRGSYTGELFF	TGCAGTGCTAGACGGCGGGGGTCGTACACCGGGGAGCTGTTTTTT
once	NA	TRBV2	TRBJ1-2	CASSVAGAGEGYTF	TGTGCCAGCAGTGTCGCGGGGGCAGGGGAGGGCTACACCTTC
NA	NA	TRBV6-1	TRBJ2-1	CASSRFSGYNEQFF	TGTGCCAGCAGCCGTTTTAGCGGATACAATGAGCAGTTCTTC
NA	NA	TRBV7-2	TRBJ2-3	CASSRQTGNPDTQYF	TGTGCCAGCAGCCGCCAAACAGGGAATCCAGATACGCAGTATTTT
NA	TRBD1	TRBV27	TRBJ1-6	CASSRTGGDSPLHF	TGTGCCAGCAGTAGGACAGGGGGCGATTCACCCCTCCACTTT
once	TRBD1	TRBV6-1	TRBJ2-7	CASCPRWDRRRLTYEQYF	TGTGCCAGCTGCCCCCGCTGGGACAGGAGACGATTAACCTACGAGCAGTACTTC
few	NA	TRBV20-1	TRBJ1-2	CSAGNRDGNYGYTF	TGCAGTGCTGGAAACAGGGACGGTAACTATGGCTACACCTTC
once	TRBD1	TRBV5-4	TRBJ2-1	CASSPRTGSNEQFF	TGTGCCAGCAGCCCCCGGACAGGGAGCAATGAGCAGTTCTTC
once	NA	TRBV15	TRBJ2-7	CATSRDWGKDSYEQYF	TGTGCCACCAGCAGAGATTGGGGAAAAGACTCCTACGAGCAGTACTTC
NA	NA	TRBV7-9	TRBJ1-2	CASSLADGGGRGYTF	TGTGCCAGCAGCTTAGCCGACGGAGGGGGACGTGGCTACACCTTC
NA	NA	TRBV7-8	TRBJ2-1	CASSLGHSSNEQFF	TGTGCCAGCAGCTTAGGGCACTCGAGCAATGAGCAGTTCTTC
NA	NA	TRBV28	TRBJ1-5	CATGNTRGRNQPQHF	TGTGCCACCGGGAATACAAGGGGCCGGAATCAGCCCCAGCATTTT
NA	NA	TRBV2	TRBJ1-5	CATSAGAANQPQHF	TGTGCCACCAGCGCGGGGGCCGCGAATCAGCCCCAGCATTTT
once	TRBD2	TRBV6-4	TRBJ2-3	CASSPGLATDTQYF	TGTGCCAGCAGTCCGGGACTAGCGACAGATACGCAGTATTTT
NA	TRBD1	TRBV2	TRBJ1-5	CASTWEQGDWAQHF	TGTGCCAGCACTTGGGAGCAGGGGGATTGGGCCCAGCATTTT
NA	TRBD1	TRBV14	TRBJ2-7	CASSQEGTGGLDEQYF	TGTGCCAGCAGCCAGGAAGGGACAGGGGGACTCGACGAGCAGTACTTC
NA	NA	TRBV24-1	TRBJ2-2	CATSDVGYTGELFF	TGTGCCACCAGTGATGTAGGGTACACCGGGGAGCTGTTTTTT
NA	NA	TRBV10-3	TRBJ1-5	CAISDSGLGQPQHF	TGTGCCATCAGTGACTCAGGGCTTGGTCAGCCCCAGCATTTT
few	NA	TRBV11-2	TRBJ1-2	CASSLVRANYGYTF	TGTGCCAGCAGCTTAGTTCGGGCTAACTATGGCTACACCTTC
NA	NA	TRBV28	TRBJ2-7	CASSLERSYEQYF	TGTGCCAGCAGTTTAGAACGCTCCTACGAGCAGTACTTC
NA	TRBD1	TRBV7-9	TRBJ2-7	CASSAGTGVEQYF	TGTGCCAGCAGCGCGGGGACAGGCGTCGAGCAGTACTTC
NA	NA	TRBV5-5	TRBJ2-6	CASVLGVMAGANVLTF	TGTGCCAGCGTCTTAGGGGTTATGGCTGGGGCCAACGTCCTGACTTTC
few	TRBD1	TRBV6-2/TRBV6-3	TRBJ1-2	CASREPGQEHGYTF	TGTGCCAGCAGAGAGCCGGGACAGGAGCATGGCTACACCTTC
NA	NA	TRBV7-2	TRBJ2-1	CASSFAYLVSYNEQFF	TGTGCCAGCAGCTTCGCCTACCTAGTTAGCTACAATGAGCAGTTCTTC
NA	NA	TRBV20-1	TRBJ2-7	CSATAYEQYF	TGCAGTGCTACAGCGTACGAGCAGTACTTC
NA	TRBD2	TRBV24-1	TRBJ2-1	CATSDVGLAGGVSYNEQFF	TGTGCCACCAGTGATGTTGGACTAGCGGGAGGGGTATCCTACAATGAGCAGTTCTTC
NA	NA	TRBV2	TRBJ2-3	CASNLQITTDTQYF	TGTGCCAGCAATCTTCAAATTACCACAGATACGCAGTATTTT
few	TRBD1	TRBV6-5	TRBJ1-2	CASSSRRGQGLLAGGYTF	TGTGCCAGCAGTTCCCGAAGGGGACAGGGTCTATTGGCAGGCGGCTACACCTTC
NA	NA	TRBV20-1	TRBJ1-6	CSARIWGDGSPLHF	TGCAGTGCTAGAATTTGGGGAGATGGCTCACCCCTCCACTTT
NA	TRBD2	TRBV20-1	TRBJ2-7	CSVAGTSMSYEQYF	TGCAGTGTCGCCGGGACTAGTATGTCCTACGAGCAGTACTTC
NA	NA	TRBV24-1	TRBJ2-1	CATSDGATSSYNEQFF	TGTGCCACCAGTGATGGCGCCACGAGCTCCTACAATGAGCAGTTCTTC
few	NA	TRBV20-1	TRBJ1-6	CSATEGRGTGSPLHF	TGCAGTGCTACCGAGGGACGGGGCACGGGGTCACCCCTCCACTTT
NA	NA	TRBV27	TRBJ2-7	CASSSIANYEQYF	TGTGCCAGCAGCTCTATAGCCAACTACGAGCAGTACTTC
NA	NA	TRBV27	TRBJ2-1	CVTRTPGLRGHNEQFF	TGTGTCACCAGGACCCCGGGACTCAGGGGCCACAATGAGCAGTTCTTC
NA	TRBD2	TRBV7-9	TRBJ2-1	CASSLGASGRINEQFF	TGTGCCAGCAGCTTAGGGGCTAGCGGGAGAATCAATGAGCAGTTCTTC
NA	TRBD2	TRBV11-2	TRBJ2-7	CASSRPTSGRDEQYF	TGTGCCAGCAGTCGACCAACTAGCGGGAGGGATGAGCAGTACTTC
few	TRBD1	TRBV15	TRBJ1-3	CATSPGTGGSGNTIYF	TGTGCCACTAGTCCCGGGACAGGCGGCTCTGGAAACACCATATATTTT
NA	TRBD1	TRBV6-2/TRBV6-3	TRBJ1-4	CASSLRTGKGEKLFF	TGTGCCAGCAGTCTACGGACAGGGAAGGGTGAAAAACTGTTTTTT
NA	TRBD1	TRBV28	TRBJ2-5	CASSSTGGLRETQYF	TGTGCCAGCAGTTCGACAGGGGGTCTACGTGAGACCCAGTACTTC